These 19 T cell receptor beta chains were all obtained from the same sample, sequenced in a study of metastatic and nonmetastatic thyroid tumors. TCRdb re-clonotyped the PCR reads through MiXCR. Counted here are over 15,000 clones, around 25% occurring once; the ten biggest clones make up less than 15%. Patients were all untreated before their thyroid surgery. Sequencing was carried out using tumor tissue. Every receptor here comes from a female donor with papillary thyroid cancer or a benign thyroid nodule (not recorded which). Some clones in this sample may be carry-over from other donors' samples.

Ten or more counts support this clone. This may be a read error: a much more frequent sequence differs by one nucleotide. Different DNA sequences within this sample yield the same CDR3. The J gene is TRBJ2-6, the V gene TRBV5-5, with a possible D match to TRBD2 (6 bases). The germline V gene encodes CDR1 SGHKS and CDR2 YYEKEE (reference sequence). CDR3 length equals 15 residues. The CDR3 loop reads CASSSWRAGANVLTF. In DNA, the CDR3 is TGTGCCAGCAGCTCGTGGAGGGCTGGGGCCAACGTCCTGACCTTC.

This chain uses TRBV7-9 with TRBJ1-3; the D gene is possibly TRBD1 (5 bases). Per germline, CDR1 SEHNR and CDR2 FQNEAQ (reference sequence). This CDR3 is 13 amino acids long. The germline V and J ends were trimmed by 0 bases and 9 bases, with 9 bases remaining between them. The CDR3 here is CASSLAMGGTIYF. In DNA, the CDR3 is TGTGCCAGCAGCTTAGCGATGGGGGGCACCATATATTTT.

At least ten counts were recorded for this clone. V is TRBV7-2 and J is TRBJ1-2, with a weak D call TRBD1 (5 bases). Germline lookup yields CDR1 SGHTA and CDR2 FQGNSA. V was cut by 2 bases and J by 3 bases, with 10 bases left in between. The CDR3 sequence is 14 residues long. The CDR3 sequence is CASSLSPGYYGYTF. In DNA, the CDR3 is TGTGCCAGCAGCTTAAGCCCAGGGTACTATGGCTACACCTTC.

The rearrangement joins TRBV5-1 to TRBJ2-7, with D unclear. The CDR3 runs to 14 residues. The germline V gene encodes CDR1 SGHRS and CDR2 YFSETQ. V was pared by 1 base and J by 4 bases, with 12 bases between. This CDR3 reads CASSLSWDGYEQYF. Here the CDR3 DNA reads TGCGCCAGCAGCTTGTCCTGGGATGGTTACGAGCAGTACTTC.

This clone is judged medium-sized. V and J are TRBV12-3 or TRBV12-4 and TRBJ2-7; 7 nucleotides agree with TRBD1. V lost 5 bases and J lost 3; bases outside the gene matches: 13. This CDR3 is built from 16 residues. The CDR3 coding sequence is TGTGCCAGCAGTAGCGACCATACAGGGGCAAGCTACGAGCAGTACTTC. Protein sequence: CASSSDHTGASYEQYF.

This clone was recorded a few times. This chain connects TRBV6-1 to TRBJ2-1; D gene uncertain. CDR1 and CDR2 (germline): MNHNS, SASEGT. The CDR3 consists of 16 residues. V lost 2 bases and J 0 bases, leaving 11 bases between the germline ends. The CDR3 protein is CASSERVSSSYNEQFF. The CDR3 DNA is TGTGCCAGCAGTGAAAGGGTGAGCAGCTCCTACAATGAGCAGTTCTTC.

Sample share makes this clone medium-sized (0.01 to 0.1%). The chain links TRBV3-1 to TRBJ2-7, with D tentatively TRBD2 (7 bases). V was shortened by 2 bases and J by 6 bases, with 14 bases between the two germline ends. The CDR3 spans 14 residues. The germline CDR1 and CDR2 sequences are LGHDT and YNNKEL (reference sequence). CDR3 nucleotides: TGTGCCAGCAGCCAAAAAGGGGGAGGGGTCGAGCAGTACTTC. Translation: CASSQKGGGVEQYF.

This clone was detected many times. The rearrangement uses TRBV9 and TRBJ1-2; unclear D gene. The CDR3 runs 14 residues. The germline V and J ends were trimmed by 1 base and 3 bases, with 10 bases remaining between them. Germline lookup yields CDR1 SGDLS and CDR2 YYNGEE. The CDR3 DNA reads TGTGCCAGCAGCGTAAATATGCTGGACTATGGCTACACCTTC. Its translation is CASSVNMLDYGYTF.

Ten or more counts support this clone. V usage is TRBV28 and J usage is TRBJ2-7; D may be TRBD1 (6 bases). CDR3 length equals 15 residues. V lost 2 bases to trimming and J lost 3 bases, with 14 bases between them. The germline V gene has CDR1 MDHEN and CDR2 SYDVKM. CDR3 DNA: TGTGCCAGCAGTTTAAAATTTACAGGGATCTACGAGCAGTACTTC. Amino acid sequence: CASSLKFTGIYEQYF.

Ten or more counts support this clone. The chain is built from TRBV6-1 and TRBJ2-1, with 11 nucleotides matching TRBD2. The germline V gene has CDR1 MNHNS and CDR2 SASEGT. Losses at the gene ends were 1 base for V and 4 bases for J; bases not matched to a gene: 0. This CDR3 contains 15 residues. The DNA for the CDR3 is TGTGCCAGCAGTGAAGTAGCGGGAGGGTACAATGAGCAGTTCTTC. It is translated as CASSEVAGGYNEQFF.

This clone is judged medium-sized (0.01 to 0.1%). This chain links TRBV2 with TRBJ2-3; 15 nucleotides align to TRBD2. The CDR3 totals 15 residues. Trimming cost V 4 bases and J 11 bases; bases outside gene matches: 7. CDR1 is SNHLY, CDR2 FYNNEI, per germline. DNA of the CDR3: TGTGCCAGCAGTGCCGGGACTAGCGGGAGGTCGGGGCAGTATTTT. As protein: CASSAGTSGRSGQYF.

At least ten counts were recorded for this clone. The rearrangement links TRBV2 to TRBJ1-3, with a tentative D call TRBD1 (5 bases). Trimming took off 7 bases at V and 0 bases at J, with 10 bases between the two ends. CDR1 is SNHLY and CDR2 is FYNNEI in the germline V gene. The CDR3 covers 14 residues. This chain's CDR3 is CASIRGSSGNTIYF. The CDR3 nucleotides are TGTGCCAGCATCCGGGGCAGCTCTGGAAACACCATATATTTT.

J is TRBJ1-2 and V is TRBV7-2; tentative D call: TRBD1 (6 bases). The CDR3 has 13 amino acids. Per the germline V gene, CDR1 is SGHTA and CDR2 is FQGNSA. Trimming took 5 bases from V and 6 from J, leaving 13 bases between them. DNA for the CDR3: TGTGCCAGCAGCGTCAGGGGTGGGGATGGCTACACCTTC. Protein: CASSVRGGDGYTF.

This clone occurred many times. This chain joins TRBV11-3 and TRBJ2-1; TRBD1 might be the D (5 bases). With 1 base removed from V and 8 bases from J, the gap between germline ends came to 15 bases. The germline CDR1 and CDR2 sequences are SGHNT and YENEEA. The CDR3 is 15 residues long. The CDR3 region is CASSLVARVRDEQFF. CDR3 DNA sequence: TGTGCCAGCAGCTTAGTTGCCAGGGTCCGGGATGAGCAGTTCTTC.

The V call is TRBV4-3, the J call TRBJ2-2, with D possibly TRBD2 on 5 matching bases. Germline-derived CDR1 and CDR2 are LGHNA and YSLEER. CDR3 size: 17 residues. V was trimmed by 0 bases and J by 5 bases, leaving 16 bases between them. CDR3 in amino acids: CASSQDRPPPGTGELFF. The CDR3 nucleotides read TGCGCCAGCAGCCAAGATAGGCCCCCCCCGGGAACCGGGGAGCTGTTTTTT.

This clone was observed once. The genes are TRBV20-1 and TRBJ1-1, with D perhaps matching TRBD1 (5 bases). Germline CDR1 DFQATT, CDR2 SNEGSKA (reference sequence). The CDR3 length is 15 residues. V gave up 0 bases and J gave up 0 bases, with 11 bases separating them. CDR3: CSARDPTVMNTEAFF. For the CDR3, the DNA is TGCAGTGCTAGAGATCCGACAGTTATGAACACTGAAGCTTTCTTT.

This clone came up a few times. At one of its ends the junction is not consistent with the germline gene, which may arise from a read error. V and J are TRBV20-1 and TRBJ2-7, with unresolved D. Per the germline V gene, CDR1 is DFQATT and CDR2 is SNEGSKA (reference sequence). The CDR3 has 16 amino acids. CDR3 sequence: CSARPLDSLLIYKQYF. CDR3 in DNA: TGCAGTGCTAGACCCTTGGATTCTCTTTTGATCTACAAGCAGTACTTC.

Sample share makes this clone medium-sized. The rearrangement links TRBV6-4 to TRBJ1-2, with 8 positions matching TRBD1. The junction had 5 bases not matched to a gene; V was cut back by 6 bases and J by 2 bases. CDR1 and CDR2 from the germline V gene are MRHNA and SNTAGT. The CDR3 has 14 residues. CDR3 nucleotide sequence: TGTGCCAGCAGCCCTGGACAGGGCAACTATGGCTACACCTTC. The encoded protein is CASSPGQGNYGYTF.

In its sample, this clone was seen many times. The rearrangement links TRBV5-1 to TRBJ2-5; D call uncertain. The CDR3 sequence is 13 residues long. Germline V CDR1 and CDR2: SGHRS, YFSETQ. The V end lost 4 bases, the J end lost 2 bases, and 9 bases lay between the germline ends. DNA of the CDR3: TGCGCCAGCAGCGAGGCATTACAAGAGACCCAGTACTTC. As protein: CASSEALQETQYF.